This T cell receptor (beta chain) comes out of a study of vaccination and CD4 T cells after COVID-19. Germline CDR1 reads MNHNS; CDR2 reads SASEGT. The CDR3 has 14 residues. With V trimmed by 5 bases and J by 7 bases, 5 bases remained unmatched. This clonotype was observed once. Its antigen is not identified. With the Oncomine TCR Beta short-read assay, DNA from cultured CD4+ T cells was sequenced. One entry per CDR3 protein, called by TCRdb with MiXCR from the PCR reads. Among roughly 10,000 distinct CDR3 sequences listed, 60% to 70% were seen once. Stated treatment: approximately 9-day PBMC culture with coronavirus spike peptide pools or control peptides (ViraFEST assay). Cells were cultured for under twelve days, and then CD4+ T cells were isolated by negative selection.

Sequences were obtained from CD4+ T cells from blood, cultured in vitro. The chain combines TRBV6-1 with TRBJ1-4; 9 bases fit TRBD1. The TCR comes from a human donor who had recovered from COVID-19. The CDR3 protein is CASSRTGEAEKLFF. The CDR3, as DNA: TGTGCCAGCAGTCGGACAGGGGAGGCTGAAAAACTGTTTTTT.